Listed below are T cell receptor beta chains from one sample, sequenced in a study of shared clonotypes between healthy human individuals. The table came from immunoSEQ multiplex PCR; TCRdb's copy has only in-frame clones and leaves some out. This sample has about 1.5 million clones, with 98% found just once. Sequenced sample: naive CD4+ T cells sorted from blood. These TCRs come from a man aged 25 to 40 in good health. Each CDR3 is given with its conserved first and last residue. A D gene is named only where the DNA matches it firmly.

v_call d_call cdr3_length cdr3_aa
TRBV11-3 TRBD1 13 CASSAGGSYEQYF
TRBV7-7 NA 14 CASSLASRNGELFF
TRBV6-5 NA 12 CASRKDFYEQYF
TRBV9 NA 16 CASSVAPGATQETQYF
TRBV28 TRBD1 17 CASSLGGQGRGGNTIYF
TRBV11-2 NA 15 CASSLGRTNTGELFF
TRBV6-1 TRBD1 15 CASSPLTGENTEAFF
TRBV11-2 NA 13 CASSLVPNYEQYF
TRBV10-3 NA 14 CAIRPPGEKYEQYF
TRBV5-1 NA 14 CASSLGLRNGELFF
TRBV18 NA 15 CASSLSVATNEKLFF
TRBV15 NA 12 CATSRGQAEAFF
TRBV29-1 TRBD2 14 CSAVGLAGVDEQFF
TRBV5-4 TRBD1 15 CASSSGQPDPHEQFF
TRBV7-3 NA 13 CASSSNIQETQYF
TRBV11-2 TRBD1 19 CASSYKTTGQGARTGELFF
TRBV28 TRBD1 14 CASTAQGEADTQYF
TRBV27 TRBD2 16 CASSSVAGASTDTQYF
TRBV7-8 NA 14 CASSLLEGGDGQYF
TRBV13 TRBD1 16 CASSQTPTGSGNTIYF
TRBV15 NA 12 CATSSPRDEQFF
TRBV7-9 NA 14 CASSLDSAPYEQYF